These T cell receptor beta chains were read from a single sample in a study of monozygotic twins with inflammatory bowel disease. Reanalyzing the 5' RACE reads, TCRdb keeps one entry per CDR3 protein, without DNA. In total, the table holds approximately 400,000 distinct CDR3 sequences. Sequenced sample: blood. These receptors originate from a human donor with ulcerative colitis or Crohn's disease, or a healthy co-twin of an affected twin (not recorded which). CDR3s include the opening cysteine and the closing phenylalanine or tryptophan.

TRBV27	TRBJ1-2	CASSFGNNYGYTF
TRBV4-2	TRBJ2-5	CASSPVLGGQETQYF
TRBV20-1	TRBJ2-7	CSAANPRDAGSYEQYF
TRBV30	TRBJ1-5	CAWSVGLSLQPQHF
TRBV20-1	TRBJ2-5	CSASNPGTSKETQYF
TRBV10-3	TRBJ2-5	CAISESGGEQKTQYF
TRBV6-2/TRBV6-3	TRBJ2-1	CASSLTSGGYNEQFF
TRBV6-1	TRBJ1-1	CASGRTKGTMNTEAFF
TRBV5-1	TRBJ2-2	CASRLQDTGELFF
TRBV12-3/TRBV12-4	TRBJ2-1	CASTTEGKNEQFF
TRBV20-1	TRBJ1-1	CSARRAGTEAFF
TRBV6-1	TRBJ2-4	CASSSGRVDFNIQYF
TRBV20-1	TRBJ1-1	CSASLFPEAFF
TRBV7-2	TRBJ1-6	CASSLSQGTNSPLHF
TRBV7-2	TRBJ1-4	CASSLGQGSEKLFF
TRBV7-9	TRBJ2-4	CASSSRLAGGWNIQYF
TRBV7-2	TRBJ1-2	CASSLEGRNYGYTF
TRBV5-6	TRBJ2-7	CASSSGPTAYEQYF
TRBV5-1	TRBJ2-7	CASSLVGGRIGEQYF
TRBV7-6	TRBJ2-7	CASSLELGTSYEQYF
TRBV10-3	TRBJ2-5	CAVMNPAVETQYF
TRBV5-1	TRBJ2-3	CASSFGGTSGTDTQYF
TRBV20-1	TRBJ2-3	CSARDIAGGSTDTQYF
TRBV7-2	TRBJ1-5	CASSPAGVTQPQHF
TRBV4-3	TRBJ2-7	CASSQDQTNSYEQYF
TRBV5-5	TRBJ2-1	CASSLTQGSYNEQFF
TRBV19	TRBJ1-4	CASSIGGQIPATNEKLFF
TRBV18	TRBJ2-7	CASSPRRISYEQYF
TRBV14	TRBJ1-2	CASSQMSSNGYGYTF
TRBV7-3	TRBJ2-3	CASSLFGQGTQYF
TRBV9	TRBJ2-3	CASSVDGLAPDTQYF
TRBV12-3/TRBV12-4	TRBJ1-1	CASTLMNTEAFF
TRBV6-1	TRBJ2-2	CASTEAGREEGGELFF
TRBV11-2	TRBJ2-6	CASSPGISGANVLTF
TRBV6-2/TRBV6-3	TRBJ2-1	CASSYYNTGGNEQFF
TRBV12-3/TRBV12-4	TRBJ2-7	CASSLGTRIGEQYF
TRBV5-8	TRBJ2-7	CASSFEGLSYEQYF
TRBV30	TRBJ2-3	CAWSGSTDTQYF
TRBV2	TRBJ1-2	CASSVSANYGYTF
TRBV20-1	TRBJ1-2	CSAIADYGYTF
TRBV9	TRBJ2-7	CASSVQGAAVEQYF
TRBV5-4	TRBJ2-7	CASSPGPALYEQYF
TRBV3-1	TRBJ1-2	CASSSGERAPSF
TRBV2	TRBJ2-1	CASSVQNNEQFF
TRBV5-5	TRBJ1-1	CASSLGRQGTEAFF
TRBV20-1	TRBJ1-5	CSASPPGNDQPQHF
TRBV6-1	TRBJ2-1	CASILSIGGFRNEQFF
TRBV12-3/TRBV12-4	TRBJ2-4	CASSLQTESGIQYF
TRBV2	TRBJ2-2	CASSPPSRAVGELFF
TRBV20-1	TRBJ2-7	CSARDDSSYEQYF
TRBV27	TRBJ1-5	CASSPTSVQPQHF